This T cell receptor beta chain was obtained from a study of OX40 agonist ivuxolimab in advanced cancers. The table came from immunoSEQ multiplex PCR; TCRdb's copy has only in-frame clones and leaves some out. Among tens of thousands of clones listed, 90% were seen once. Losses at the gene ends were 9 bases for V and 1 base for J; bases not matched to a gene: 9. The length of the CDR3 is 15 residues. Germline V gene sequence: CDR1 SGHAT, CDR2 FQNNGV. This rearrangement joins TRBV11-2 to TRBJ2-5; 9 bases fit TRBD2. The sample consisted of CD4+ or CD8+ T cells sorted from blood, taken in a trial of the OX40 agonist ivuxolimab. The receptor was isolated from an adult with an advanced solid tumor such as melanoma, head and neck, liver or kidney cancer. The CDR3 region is CASTTAGGPQETQYF. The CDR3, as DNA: TGTGCCAGTACTACCGCGGGAGGGCCCCAAGAGACCCAGTACTTC.